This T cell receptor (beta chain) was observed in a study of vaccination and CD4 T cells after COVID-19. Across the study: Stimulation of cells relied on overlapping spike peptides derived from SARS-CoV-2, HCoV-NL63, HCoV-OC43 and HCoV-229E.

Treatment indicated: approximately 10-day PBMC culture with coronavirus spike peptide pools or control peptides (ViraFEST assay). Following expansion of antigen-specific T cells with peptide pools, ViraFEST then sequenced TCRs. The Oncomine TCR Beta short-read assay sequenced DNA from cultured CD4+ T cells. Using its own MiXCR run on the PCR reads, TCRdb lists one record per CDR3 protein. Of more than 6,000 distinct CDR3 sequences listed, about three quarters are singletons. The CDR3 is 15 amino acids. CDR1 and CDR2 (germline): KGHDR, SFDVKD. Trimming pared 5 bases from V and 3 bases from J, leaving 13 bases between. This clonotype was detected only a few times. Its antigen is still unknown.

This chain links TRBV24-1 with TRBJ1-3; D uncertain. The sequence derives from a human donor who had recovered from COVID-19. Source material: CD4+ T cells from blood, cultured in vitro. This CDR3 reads CATSAPEDGGNTIYF. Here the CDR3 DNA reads TGTGCCACCAGTGCTCCCGAGGATGGTGGAAACACCATATATTTT.